These 14 T cell receptor beta chains originate from one sample sequenced in a study of T cell clones after liver transplantation. The protocol was immunoSEQ multiplex PCR, while the TCRdb copy is restricted to in-frame clones and leaves out a portion. The table has tens of thousands of clones, 85% to 90% seen once. Sequenced here: CD8+ T cells from blood, sampled 12 months after liver transplant. The source is a human patient who received a liver transplant. Part of the T cell pool may stem from the graft donor.

The V gene is TRBV11-3, the J gene TRBJ2-1; 8 bases align to TRBD2. The CDR3 spans 16 residues. Germline CDR1 reads SGHNT; CDR2 reads YENEEA. Trimming removed 3 bases from V and 6 bases from J; junction bases left unmatched: 10. DNA of the CDR3: TGTGCCAGCAGCTTTAGTGCTAGCGGGTACCCCAATGAGCAGTTCTTC. The encoded protein is CASSFSASGYPNEQFF.

This rearrangement joins TRBV4-3 to TRBJ2-1; D gene ambiguous. The ends were cut back, 1 base at V and 0 bases at J, with 10 bases in the middle. The length of the CDR3 is 16 residues. Germline CDR1 and CDR2: LGHNA and YSLEER. CDR3 loop: CASSQGLASSYNEQFF. The CDR3 nucleotides are TGCGCCAGCAGCCAAGGTCTGGCGAGCTCCTACAATGAGCAGTTCTTC.

This chain joins TRBV9 and TRBJ2-1; TRBD2 matches 8 bases. This CDR3 contains 18 residues. Germline CDR1 and CDR2: SGDLS and YYNGEE. Losses at the gene ends were 2 bases for V and 0 bases for J; bases not matched to a gene: 10. Written as DNA, the CDR3 is TGTGCCAGCAGCGTTTCCGGACTAGCCGTTAGCTCCTACAATGAGCAGTTCTTC. Protein product: CASSVSGLAVSSYNEQFF.

The V and J genes are TRBV28 and TRBJ1-2, with D tentatively TRBD1 (6 bases). The V and J ends lost 11 bases and 1 base respectively, with 14 bases between them. The CDR3 runs to 13 residues. The V gene's germline CDR1 is MDHEN and CDR2 SYDVKM. CDR3 protein: CAASGTFNYGYTF. The CDR3, as DNA: TGTGCCGCCTCCGGGACATTTAACTATGGCTACACCTTC.

This sequence joins TRBV30 and TRBJ1-5; D not certain. The CDR3 has 12 residues. Looked up from germline, CDR1 is GTSNPN and CDR2 is SVGIG (reference sequence). V lost 3 bases and J lost 5, with 8 bases in between. CDR3 coding DNA: TGTGCCTGGAGGGAATACGATCAGCCCCAGCATTTT. Its translation: CAWREYDQPQHF. Full variable domain (outside the CDR3, taken from reference TRBV30 and TRBJ1-5): SQTIHQWPATLVQPVGSPLSLECTVEGTSNPNLYWYRQAAGRGLQLLFYSVGIGQISSEVPQNLSASRPQDRQFILSSKKLLLSDSGFYLCAWREYDQPQHFGDGTRLSIL.

This clone was recorded only once. The chain carries TRBV29-1 and TRBJ1-1; D remains ambiguous. V was pared by 1 base and J by 3 bases, with 9 bases between. The CDR3 extends over 13 amino acids. Germline CDR1 reads SQVTM; CDR2 reads ANQGSEA. CDR3 sequence: CSVEGAEDTEAFF. The CDR3 bases are TGCAGCGTTGAAGGGGCGGAGGACACTGAAGCTTTCTTT.

About this clone itself: This sample includes further DNA sequences coding for the same CDR3. The V and J genes are TRBV5-1 and TRBJ1-1, with D unresolved. Germline V gene data show CDR1 as SGHRS and CDR2 as YFSETQ. V was clipped by 2 bases and J by 1 base, with 6 bases between them. This CDR3 has 13 amino acids. CDR3 amino acids: CASSFGGNTEAFF. CDR3 DNA: TGCGCCAGCAGCTTTGGAGGGAACACTGAAGCTTTCTTT. The variable domain in full, completed from reference TRBV5-1 and TRBJ1-1, reads KAGVTQTPRYLIKTRGQQVTLSCSPISGHRSVSWYQQTPGQGLQFLFEYFSETQRNKGNFPGRFSGRQFSNSRSEMNVSTLELGDSALYLCASSFGGNTEAFFGQGTRLTVV.

The rearrangement uses TRBV9 and TRBJ1-2, with 12 bases that match TRBD1. The CDR3 has 18 residues. The J segment lost 3 bases and the V segment lost 3 bases, leaving 12 bases of the junction unmatched. CDR1 is SGDLS and CDR2 is YYNGEE in the germline V gene. The CDR3 DNA reads as TGTGCCAGCAGCGCCGGGACAGGGGGCGAGGGATTTCACTATGGCTACACCTTC. Translation gives CASSAGTGGEGFHYGYTF.

The rearrangement uses TRBV6-6 and TRBJ2-1, with D unclear. There are 14 residues in the CDR3. V shed 6 bases and J shed 2 bases, with 11 bases lying between them. Germline values: CDR1 MNHNY, CDR2 SVGAGI (reference sequence). This chain's CDR3 is CASSPDGTYNEQFF. The CDR3 coding sequence is TGTGCCAGCAGCCCAGACGGAACCTACAATGAGCAGTTCTTC.

The chain joins TRBV27 to TRBJ2-3, with TRBD2 as a possible D gene (6 bases). The V gene's germline CDR1 is MNHEY and CDR2 SMNVEV (reference sequence). The ends were cut back, 7 bases at V and 2 bases at J, with 13 bases in the middle. There are 14 residues in the CDR3. The CDR3 region has the DNA TGTGCCAGCAAGCCAGCGGACTACACAGATACGCAGTATTTT. Translating it yields CASKPADYTDTQYF.

J is TRBJ1-5 and V is TRBV4-1; possibly TRBD1 for D (5 bases). Per germline, CDR1 MGHRA and CDR2 YSYEKL. Trimming pared 0 bases from V and 4 bases from J, leaving 10 bases between. The CDR3 runs to 15 residues. The CDR3 DNA is TGCGCCAGCAGCCAAGAGGGGCTATTTAATCAGCCCCAGCATTTT. Translation: CASSQEGLFNQPQHF.

The chain carries TRBV5-4 and TRBJ2-5; D ambiguous. CDR3 length: 15 residues. CDR1 and CDR2 (germline): SGHNT, YYREEE (reference sequence). V lost 3 bases to trimming and J lost 3 bases, with 15 bases between them. This chain's CDR3 is CASSSWDPNKETQYF. The CDR3 bases are TGTGCCAGCAGCTCCTGGGATCCTAATAAAGAGACCCAGTACTTC.

V is TRBV28 and J is TRBJ2-5; TRBD2 is a possible D gene (6 bases). The CDR3 is 12 amino acids. V shed 10 bases and J shed 3 bases, with 12 bases lying between them. CDR1 and CDR2 from the germline V gene are MDHEN and SYDVKM. Written as DNA, the CDR3 is TGTGCCAAAAACGGAGGGGAAGAGACCCAGTACTTC. It yields the protein CAKNGGEETQYF. Together with reference TRBV28 and TRBJ2-5, the CDR3 gives the full variable domain: DVKVTQSSRYLVKRTGEKVFLECVQDMDHENMFWYRQDPGLGLRLIYFSYDVKMKEKGDIPEGYSVSREKKERFSLILESASTNQTSMYLCAKNGGEETQYFGPGTRLLVL.

J is TRBJ2-7 and V is TRBV7-9, with 8 positions matching TRBD2. Germline V gene sequence: CDR1 SEHNR, CDR2 FQNEAQ (reference sequence). The CDR3 contains 14 residues. Trimming cost V 5 bases and J 2 bases; bases outside gene matches: 5. This chain's CDR3 is CASSGQRGPYEQYF. The CDR3 DNA reads TGTGCCAGCAGCGGCCAGCGGGGGCCCTACGAGCAGTACTTC.